This record covers a single TCR beta chain. This record comes from a study of spatial heterogeneity in lung cancer. Trimming took off 0 bases at V and 1 base at J, with 13 bases between the two ends. The germline V gene has CDR1 SGHRS and CDR2 YFSETQ. The CDR3 contains 16 residues. The time point: sample taken at primary tumor resection. Unsorted tumor, nontumor lung tissue or cryopreserved PBMC supplied the whole RNA. In the library, each TCR cDNA molecule bore its own unique molecular identifier. One entry per CDR3 protein results from TCRdb running MiXCR on the 5' RACE reads. The profile covers about 75,000 distinct CDR3 sequences, with 13% appearing a single time and roughly 6.7% taken by the ten largest.

The V call is TRBV5-1, the J call TRBJ1-2; D call uncertain. The receptor comes from a male donor with early-stage non-small cell lung cancer. The sequencing used PBMCs, collected at surgery. CDR3: CASSLVSMASNYGYTF. CDR3 in DNA: TGCGCCAGCAGCTTGGTCTCGATGGCAAGTAACTATGGCTACACCTTC.